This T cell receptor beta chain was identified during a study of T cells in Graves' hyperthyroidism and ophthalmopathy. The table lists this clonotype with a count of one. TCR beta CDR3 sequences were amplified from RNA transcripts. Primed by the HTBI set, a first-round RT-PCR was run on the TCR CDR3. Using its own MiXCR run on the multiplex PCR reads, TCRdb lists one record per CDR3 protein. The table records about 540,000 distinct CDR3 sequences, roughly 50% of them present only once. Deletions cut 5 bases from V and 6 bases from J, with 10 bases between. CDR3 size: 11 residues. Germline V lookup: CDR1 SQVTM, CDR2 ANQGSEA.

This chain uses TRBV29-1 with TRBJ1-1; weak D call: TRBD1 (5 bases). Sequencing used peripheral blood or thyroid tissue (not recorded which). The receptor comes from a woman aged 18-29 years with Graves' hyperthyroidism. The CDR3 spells CSVRSGAEAFF. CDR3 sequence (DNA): TGCAGCGTTAGGTCGGGGGCTGAAGCTTTCTTT.